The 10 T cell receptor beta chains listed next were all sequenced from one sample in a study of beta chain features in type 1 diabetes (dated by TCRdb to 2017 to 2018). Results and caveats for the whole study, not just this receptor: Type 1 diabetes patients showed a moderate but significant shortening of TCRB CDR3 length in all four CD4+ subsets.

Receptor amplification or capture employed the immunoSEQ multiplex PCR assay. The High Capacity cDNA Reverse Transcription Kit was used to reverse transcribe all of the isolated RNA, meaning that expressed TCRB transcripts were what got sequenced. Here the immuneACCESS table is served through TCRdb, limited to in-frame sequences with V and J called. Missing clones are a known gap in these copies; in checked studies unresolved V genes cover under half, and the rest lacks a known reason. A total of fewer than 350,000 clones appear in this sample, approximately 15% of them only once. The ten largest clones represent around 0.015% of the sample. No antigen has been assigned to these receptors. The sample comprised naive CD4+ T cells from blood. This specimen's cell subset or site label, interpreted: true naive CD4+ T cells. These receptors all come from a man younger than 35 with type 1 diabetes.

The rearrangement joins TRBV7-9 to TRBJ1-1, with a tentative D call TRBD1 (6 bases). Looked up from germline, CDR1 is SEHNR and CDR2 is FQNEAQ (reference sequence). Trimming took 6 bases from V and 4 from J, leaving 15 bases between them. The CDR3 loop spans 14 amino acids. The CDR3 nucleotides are TGTGCCAGCAGTCGGACAGCACCCGGCACTGAAGCTTTCTTT. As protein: CASSRTAPGTEAFF. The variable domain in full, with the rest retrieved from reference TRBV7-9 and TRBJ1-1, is DTGVSQNPRHKITKRGQNVTFRCDPISEHNRLYWYRQTLGQGPEFLTYFQNEAQLEKSRLLSDRFSAERPKGSFSTLEIQRTEQGDSAMYLCASSRTAPGTEAFFGQGTRLTVV.

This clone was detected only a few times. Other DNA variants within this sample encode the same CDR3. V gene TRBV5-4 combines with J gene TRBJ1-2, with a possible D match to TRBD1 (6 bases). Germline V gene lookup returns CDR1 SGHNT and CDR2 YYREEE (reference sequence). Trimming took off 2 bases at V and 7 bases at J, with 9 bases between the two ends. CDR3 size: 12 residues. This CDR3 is CASSFDRTGYTF. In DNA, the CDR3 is TGTGCCAGCAGCTTCGACAGGACTGGCTACACCTTC.

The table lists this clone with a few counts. The CDR3 DNA reads as TGTGCCTGGAGTGCCGGGAAGGCCAATCAGCCCCAGCATTTT. It yields the protein CAWSAGKANQPQHF. This chain links TRBV30 with TRBJ1-5; D is ambiguous. This CDR3 is 14 amino acids long. Trimming took off 1 base at V and 3 bases at J, with 10 bases between the two ends. CDR1 GTSNPN and CDR2 SVGIG come from the germline V gene (reference sequence).

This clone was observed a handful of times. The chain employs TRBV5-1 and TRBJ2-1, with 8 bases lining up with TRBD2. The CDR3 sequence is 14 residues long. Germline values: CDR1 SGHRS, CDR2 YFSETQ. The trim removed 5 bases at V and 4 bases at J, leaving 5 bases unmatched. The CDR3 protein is CASRRTSGYNEQFF. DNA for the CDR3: TGCGCCAGCAGACGAACTAGCGGATACAATGAGCAGTTCTTC.

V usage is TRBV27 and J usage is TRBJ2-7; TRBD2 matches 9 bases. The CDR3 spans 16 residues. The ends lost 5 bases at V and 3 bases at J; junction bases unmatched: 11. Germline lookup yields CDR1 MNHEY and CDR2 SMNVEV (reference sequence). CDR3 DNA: TGTGCCAGCAGTCTGCGGTGGAGCGGGGGGCTCTACGAGCAGTACTTC. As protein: CASSLRWSGGLYEQYF.

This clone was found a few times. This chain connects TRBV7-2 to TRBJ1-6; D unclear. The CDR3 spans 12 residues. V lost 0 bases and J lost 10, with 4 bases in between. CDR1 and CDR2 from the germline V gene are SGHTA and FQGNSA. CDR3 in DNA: TGTGCCAGCAGCTTAGCTCGGTCACCCCTCCACTTT. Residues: CASSLARSPLHF. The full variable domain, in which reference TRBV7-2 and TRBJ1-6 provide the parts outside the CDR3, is GAGVSQSPSNKVTEKGKDVELRCDPISGHTALYWYRQSLGQGLEFLIYFQGNSAPDKSGLPSDRFSAERTGGSVSTLTIQRTQQEDSAVYLCASSLARSPLHFGNGTRLTVT.

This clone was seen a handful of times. DNA for the CDR3: TGTGCCAGCAACCGAGTTAGCGGGGGAGGCTACGAGCAGTACTTC. Residues: CASNRVSGGGYEQYF. The genes are TRBV7-8 and TRBJ2-7, with 9 positions matching TRBD2. V lost 7 bases, J lost 3 bases, and 10 bases stayed unmatched. The germline V gene has CDR1 SGHVS and CDR2 FQNEAQ. This CDR3 is 15 amino acids long. Filled out from reference TRBV7-8 and TRBJ2-7, the complete variable domain reads GAGVSQSPRYKVAKRGQDVALRCDPISGHVSLFWYQQALGQGPEFLTYFQNEAQLDKSGLPSDRFFAERPEGSVSTLKIQRTQQEDSAVYLCASNRVSGGGYEQYFGPGTRLTVT.

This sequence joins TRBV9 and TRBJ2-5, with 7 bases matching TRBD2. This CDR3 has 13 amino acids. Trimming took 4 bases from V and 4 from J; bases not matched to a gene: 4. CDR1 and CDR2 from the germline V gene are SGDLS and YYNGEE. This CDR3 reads CASSPPGGETQYF. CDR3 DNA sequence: TGTGCCAGCAGCCCCCCGGGAGGAGAGACCCAGTACTTC.

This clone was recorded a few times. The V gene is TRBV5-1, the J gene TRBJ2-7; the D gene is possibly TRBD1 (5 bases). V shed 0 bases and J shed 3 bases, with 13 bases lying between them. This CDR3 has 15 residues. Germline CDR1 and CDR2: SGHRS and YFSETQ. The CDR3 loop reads CASSLGQSTVYEQYF. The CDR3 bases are TGCGCCAGCAGCTTGGGACAGAGTACAGTCTACGAGCAGTACTTC. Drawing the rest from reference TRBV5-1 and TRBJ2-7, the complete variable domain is KAGVTQTPRYLIKTRGQQVTLSCSPISGHRSVSWYQQTPGQGLQFLFEYFSETQRNKGNFPGRFSGRQFSNSRSEMNVSTLELGDSALYLCASSLGQSTVYEQYFGPGTRLTVT.

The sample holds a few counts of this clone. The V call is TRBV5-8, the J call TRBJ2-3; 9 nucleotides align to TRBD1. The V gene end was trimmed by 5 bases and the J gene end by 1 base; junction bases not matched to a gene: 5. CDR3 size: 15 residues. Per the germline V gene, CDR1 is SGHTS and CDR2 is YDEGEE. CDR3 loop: CASRFWTGGTDTQYF. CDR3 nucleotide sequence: TGTGCCAGCAGGTTCTGGACAGGGGGCACAGATACGCAGTATTTT.